A single sample gave rise to the 30 T cell receptor beta chains below, sequenced in a study of T-cell memory formation after mild COVID-19 (dated by TCRdb to about 2021). The protocol used for the library was 5' RACE. The instrument was an Illumina NovaSeq 6000. In-frame beta chains were kept once TCRdb had trimmed the public reads at Q25 with fastp and called clones with MiXCR. A single entry per CDR3 protein holds the most common genes and DNA from its merged rows. Counted in this sample were 300,000 to 400,000 distinct CDR3 sequences; around 27% of them appeared once. About 13% of the sample is taken by the ten largest. Sequencing used PBMCs or a T cell subset sorted from them (not recorded which). The origin of the receptors is an adult woman who had mild COVID-19 (a few samples of this study predate the infection). The sample titles of this study are shuffled in the database, so cell type and time point are left out; the donor was told from shared clones.

This sequence joins TRBV6-1 and TRBJ2-2, with 10 bases aligning to TRBD2. There are 17 residues in the CDR3. The germline CDR1 and CDR2 sequences are MNHNS and SASEGT. J gave up 2 bases and V 1 base, and 4 bases lay outside the gene matches. The CDR3 here is CASSEGASGGNTGELFF. CDR3 nucleotides: TGTGCCAGCAGTGAAGGAGCTAGCGGGGGTAACACCGGGGAGCTGTTTTTT.

This clonotype was recorded many times. The genes are TRBV7-8 and TRBJ1-4; D ambiguous. This CDR3 is built from 15 residues. Germline V gene data show CDR1 as SGHVS and CDR2 as FQNEAQ. V was shortened by 5 bases and J by 5 bases, with 15 bases between the two germline ends. The CDR3 nucleotides are TGTGCCAGCAGCCCCCACCTCATCGGGAATGAAAAACTGTTTTTT. Translated: CASSPHLIGNEKLFF.

V is TRBV4-2 and J is TRBJ1-4, with D possibly being TRBD1 (5 bases). V lost 0 bases and J lost 7, with 9 bases in between. This CDR3 is 14 amino acids long. Germline V gene sequence: CDR1 LGHNA, CDR2 YNFKEQ. The DNA of the CDR3 is TGTGCCAGCAGCCAAGAGGGGACCGGTGAAAAACTGTTTTTT. Its translation: CASSQEGTGEKLFF.

The gene calls are TRBV15 and TRBJ1-4, with 8 bases lining up with TRBD1. Trimming took 1 base from V and 7 from J; bases not matched to a gene: 2. Germline assignment: CDR1 LNHNV and CDR2 YYDKDF (reference sequence). The CDR3 length is 14 residues. The CDR3 DNA is TGTGCCACCAGCAGAGGGACAGGGAGTGAAAAACTGTTTTTT. Translated, it gives CATSRGTGSEKLFF.

The chain recombines TRBV7-8 with TRBJ1-6, with D maybe TRBD1 (5 bases). V was clipped by 3 bases and J by 0 bases, with 9 bases between them. The CDR3 runs to 16 residues. Germline V gives CDR1 SGHVS, CDR2 FQNEAQ. CDR3 loop: CASSLDTSSYNSPLHF. DNA of the CDR3: TGTGCCAGCAGCTTGGACACGAGCTCCTATAATTCACCCCTCCACTTT. Complete variable domain (other parts from reference TRBV7-8 and TRBJ1-6): GAGVSQSPRYKVAKRGQDVALRCDPISGHVSLFWYQQALGQGPEFLTYFQNEAQLDKSGLPSDRFFAERPEGSVSTLKIQRTQQEDSAVYLCASSLDTSSYNSPLHFGNGTRLTVT.

The chain is built from TRBV5-1 and TRBJ2-1; TRBD1 matches 10 bases. J was trimmed by 7 bases and V by 3 bases; bases with no gene match: 7. Germline V gene data show CDR1 as SGHRS and CDR2 as YFSETQ. This CDR3 has 15 amino acids. The CDR3 protein is CASSSGTGERNEQFF. DNA for the CDR3: TGCGCCAGCAGCTCCGGGACAGGGGAACGTAATGAGCAGTTCTTC.

This sequence joins TRBV2 and TRBJ2-1; D unresolved. The CDR3 consists of 13 residues. CDR1 and CDR2 (germline): SNHLY, FYNNEI. V was shortened by 7 bases and J by 9 bases, with 16 bases between the two germline ends. The CDR3: CASKVVRDSEQFF. CDR3 nucleotide sequence: TGTGCCAGCAAAGTGGTTAGGGATAGTGAGCAGTTCTTC.

In this sample, this clonotype turned up a few times. The gene calls are TRBV12-3 or TRBV12-4 and TRBJ2-5; possibly TRBD2 for D (7 bases). The V gene lost 5 bases and the J gene lost 0 bases, with 19 bases spanning the gap. This CDR3 contains 17 residues. CDR3 bases: TGTGCCAGCAGTACGTTGCGGGGGCCGGCGTACCAAGAGACCCAGTACTTC. This encodes CASSTLRGPAYQETQYF.

The rearrangement uses TRBV27 and TRBJ2-1, with 16 bases matching TRBD2. The CDR3 runs 17 residues. The germline gives CDR1 MNHEY, CDR2 SMNVEV (reference sequence). V shed 5 bases and J 7 bases; nucleotides not matched to a gene: 8. Written as DNA, the CDR3 is TGTGCCAGCAGTCCCGAGGGACTAGCGGGGGGGTGGAATGAGCAGTTCTTC. This codes for CASSPEGLAGGWNEQFF.

This clonotype appeared a few times. J is TRBJ2-7 and V is TRBV5-1; 8 bases align to TRBD1. This CDR3 is built from 12 residues. After removal of 5 bases from V and 6 bases from J, the junction contained 4 bases not matched to a gene. Germline values: CDR1 SGHRS, CDR2 YFSETQ. The CDR3 here is CASRSDRGEQYF. CDR3 in DNA: TGCGCCAGCAGATCCGACAGGGGCGAGCAGTACTTC.

V is TRBV29-1 and J is TRBJ2-2; possible D gene TRBD1, 5 bases. This CDR3 is built from 17 residues. CDR1 SQVTM and CDR2 ANQGSEA come from the germline V gene. Trimming took off 1 base at V and 0 bases at J, with 15 bases between the two ends. CDR3 DNA sequence: TGCAGCGTTGAAGTCGATGGGGAACAGGCGAACACCGGGGAGCTGTTTTTT. Amino acid sequence: CSVEVDGEQANTGELFF.

This rearrangement joins TRBV27 to TRBJ2-1; 7 bases are a match to TRBD2. After removal of 3 bases from V and 2 bases from J, the junction contained 4 bases not matched to a gene. The CDR3 is 15 amino acids. Per the germline V gene, CDR1 is MNHEY and CDR2 is SMNVEV (reference sequence). In DNA, the CDR3 is TGTGCCAGCAGTTTTGGAAGCGGGACCTACAATGAGCAGTTCTTC. Protein sequence: CASSFGSGTYNEQFF.

Only a few counts were recorded for this clonotype. The rearrangement joins TRBV25-1 to TRBJ2-3; the match to TRBD2 covers 10 bases. The germline gives CDR1 MGHDK, CDR2 SYGVNS. The length of the CDR3 is 17 residues. With V trimmed by 0 bases and J by 2 bases, 5 bases remained unmatched. The chain's CDR3 is CASSEYGLADNTDTQYF. The CDR3 region has the DNA TGTGCCAGCAGTGAATACGGACTAGCGGACAACACAGATACGCAGTATTTT.

The chain recombines TRBV6-6 with TRBJ1-2; D is unclear. In germline, CDR1 is MNHNY, CDR2 SVGAGI (reference sequence). V was pared by 6 bases and J by 2 bases, with 7 bases between. This CDR3 has 12 amino acids. In DNA, the CDR3 is TGTGCCAGCAGGGGATCAAACTATGGCTACACCTTC. Protein: CASRGSNYGYTF.

The J gene is TRBJ2-7, the V gene TRBV14; TRBD2 might be the D (6 bases). This CDR3 has 17 residues. The germline V gene has CDR1 SGHDN and CDR2 FVKESK. V lost 4 bases, J lost 6 bases, and 25 bases lay in between. For the CDR3, the DNA is TGTGCCAGCAGCCTCCGGAGGGGCGGCCCCCCTACTGGCGAGCAGTACTTC. Encoded protein: CASSLRRGGPPTGEQYF.

This chain links TRBV7-6 with TRBJ2-7, with 7 bases fitting TRBD1. Germline V gene sequence: CDR1 SGHVS, CDR2 FNYEAQ. This CDR3 spans 14 amino acids. Trimming took 4 bases from V and 3 from J; bases not matched to a gene: 6. DNA for the CDR3: TGTGCCAGCAGCTCGAGACAGGGTATCTACGAGCAGTACTTC. Translated: CASSSRQGIYEQYF.

This rearrangement joins TRBV20-1 to TRBJ2-3; 13 bases agree with TRBD2. The CDR3 runs to 18 residues. Per the germline V gene, CDR1 is DFQATT and CDR2 is SNEGSKA (reference sequence). V dropped 3 bases and J dropped 1; count of bases not matched to a gene: 10. The CDR3 sequence: CSARTSGRWDRGTDTQYF. The CDR3 DNA reads as TGCAGTGCTAGGACTAGCGGGAGGTGGGATAGGGGCACAGATACGCAGTATTTT.

This clonotype has just a few counts. The chain uses TRBV4-1 and TRBJ2-7; D not certain. The CDR3 totals 13 residues. Per germline, CDR1 MGHRA and CDR2 YSYEKL. V was clipped by 0 bases and J by 6 bases, with 9 bases between them. In DNA, the CDR3 is TGCGCCAGCAGCCAAGATTCGGTAGTCGAGCAGTACTTC. Encoded protein: CASSQDSVVEQYF.

This chain uses TRBV5-1 with TRBJ2-5; 7 bases are shared with TRBD1. CDR3 length: 17 amino acids. V lost 2 bases, J lost 1 base, and 11 bases stayed unmatched. Germline loops: CDR1 SGHRS, CDR2 YFSETQ. CDR3 DNA: TGCGCCAGCAGCTTTAGGGACAGCTTAGTGGGCCAAGAGACCCAGTACTTC. It is translated as CASSFRDSLVGQETQYF.

This clonotype has a handful of counts. The genes are TRBV11-3 and TRBJ2-7; TRBD2 might be the D (5 bases). Germline values: CDR1 SGHNT, CDR2 YENEEA. This CDR3 contains 13 residues. Trimming took 5 bases from V and 3 from J, leaving 11 bases between them. Here the CDR3 reads CASSPLEGYEQYF. CDR3 DNA sequence: TGTGCCAGCAGCCCCCTAGAGGGCTACGAGCAGTACTTC.

CDR3 in DNA: TGCGCCAGCAGCTACCGTCCTGGACAGGGGTTAACTAACTATGGCTACACCTTC. Its translation is CASSYRPGQGLTNYGYTF. The chain links TRBV5-1 to TRBJ1-2, with 9 positions matching TRBD1. V shed 3 bases and J 0 bases; nucleotides not matched to a gene: 12. The CDR3 runs to 18 residues. The germline V gene encodes CDR1 SGHRS and CDR2 YFSETQ.

The V gene is TRBV4-1, the J gene TRBJ2-3, with 12 bases lining up with TRBD2. Losses at the gene ends were 1 base for V and 3 bases for J; bases not matched to a gene: 8. The CDR3 is 18 amino acids. Germline-derived CDR1 and CDR2 are MGHRA and YSYEKL. The CDR3: CASSQASGRAVITDTQYF. CDR3 sequence (DNA): TGCGCCAGCAGCCAAGCTAGCGGGAGGGCCGTCATAACAGATACGCAGTATTTT.

The V and J genes are TRBV4-2 and TRBJ1-5, with a tentative D call TRBD1 (6 bases). Germline CDR1 LGHNA, CDR2 YNFKEQ. The ends were cut back, 1 base at V and 5 bases at J, with 24 bases in the middle. The CDR3 has 19 amino acids. The CDR3 DNA reads TGTGCCAGCAGCCAAGGTACGGGGGCAAAGGATAGGTCGTATCAGCCCCAGCATTTT. Translated, it gives CASSQGTGAKDRSYQPQHF.

This clonotype was seen a single time. The V gene is TRBV7-9, the J gene TRBJ1-4; tentative D call: TRBD1 (6 bases). Between the trimmed V and J ends, which lost 5 bases and 0 bases, there was a span of 16 bases. The CDR3 extends over 17 amino acids. Germline CDR1 reads SEHNR; CDR2 reads FQNEAQ (reference sequence). The CDR3 reads CASSAGGGQTTNEKLFF. The CDR3 region has the DNA TGTGCCAGCAGCGCAGGTGGGGGGCAGACAACTAATGAAAAACTGTTTTTT.

The rearrangement uses TRBV12-3 or TRBV12-4 and TRBJ2-3; 9 nucleotides agree with TRBD2. J lost 0 bases, V lost 6 bases, and 10 bases had no gene match. This CDR3 contains 17 residues. CDR3 loop: CASSQGQTSGSTDTQYF. DNA of the CDR3: TGTGCCAGCAGCCAGGGCCAGACTAGCGGTAGCACAGATACGCAGTATTTT.

The chain has TRBV7-9 and TRBJ2-3; D might be TRBD2 (7 bases). Germline loops: CDR1 SEHNR, CDR2 FQNEAQ (reference sequence). CDR3 length: 15 amino acids. Trimming shortened V by 0 bases and J by 4 bases, and 11 bases separated the two germline ends. The DNA for the CDR3 is TGTGCCAGCAGCTTAGCTGTCGGGGGGCCAGATACGCAGTATTTT. Protein: CASSLAVGGPDTQYF.

V gene TRBV30 combines with J gene TRBJ2-5; 14 bases are a match to TRBD2. CDR1 GTSNPN and CDR2 SVGIG come from the germline V gene (reference sequence). The CDR3 has 16 residues. Losses at the gene ends were 4 bases for V and 7 bases for J; bases not matched to a gene: 11. DNA for the CDR3: TGTGCCTGGACGGGACTAGCGGGAGAGGTCGGAGGGACCCAGTACTTC. Its translation: CAWTGLAGEVGGTQYF.

This clonotype was counted many times. This sequence joins TRBV4-2 and TRBJ1-6, with TRBD1 identical over 8 bases. The V and J ends lost 4 bases and 10 bases, in that order; junction bases with no gene match: 12. The germline V gene has CDR1 LGHNA and CDR2 YNFKEQ. The CDR3 covers 16 residues. The CDR3 nucleotides read TGTGCCAGCAGCCCGTCGGGTGGCCAGGGGGCATCACCCCTCCACTTT. It codes for CASSPSGGQGASPLHF.

V and J are TRBV12-3 or TRBV12-4 and TRBJ2-5; 8 bases map to TRBD1. The CDR3 is 16 amino acids. V trimming: 3 bases; J trimming: 2 bases; junction bases outside the gene matches: 8. The CDR3 spells CASSFGQGRGQETQYF. DNA of the CDR3: TGTGCCAGCAGTTTTGGACAGGGAAGGGGGCAAGAGACCCAGTACTTC.

The gene calls are TRBV4-1 and TRBJ2-1, with D tentatively TRBD1 (5 bases). Germline V gene data show CDR1 as MGHRA and CDR2 as YSYEKL. V lost 0 bases and J 4 bases, leaving 16 bases between the germline ends. The CDR3 consists of 17 residues. The CDR3 coding sequence is TGCGCCAGCAGCCAAGACGGCGCGGCCGCAGGGTACAATGAGCAGTTCTTC. Translated, it gives CASSQDGAAAGYNEQFF.